This entry features one TCR beta chain sequence. The antigen is undetermined. The sample originates from a study of healthy donors' naive CD4 and CD8 T cells. Overall study: Donors, half of them female, were 20-25, 40-50 or 60-70 years old.

Study-wide results and caveats: Most V and J genes were reportedly biased between naive CD4+ and CD8+ cells. Positive CDR3 charge linked to CD4+ cells, negative to CD8+ cells. Alpha and beta chains were sequenced in bulk without pairing.

Each TCR library used 500 ng of total RNA and a linear amplification protocol. TCRdb itself ran the reads through MiXCR, one entry per CDR3 protein. The sample includes some 190,000 distinct CDR3 sequences, 65% to 75% of them seen just once. From germline, CDR1 is LNHDA and CDR2 SQIVND (reference sequence). The germline V and J ends were trimmed by 3 bases and 4 bases, with 14 bases remaining between them. CDR3 length: 15 residues. The receptor was isolated from a pool of human donors in good health; the sample pools cells from several healthy donors. Material for sequencing was naive CD4+ and CD8+ T cells sorted from blood, pooled from several donors. The chain uses TRBV19 and TRBJ2-3; D assignment may be TRBD1 or TRBD2 (6 bases each). The CDR3 DNA reads as TGTGCCAGTAGTATGCCAGGGGAGGTGGCAGATACGCAGTATTTT. It codes for CASSMPGEVADTQYF.